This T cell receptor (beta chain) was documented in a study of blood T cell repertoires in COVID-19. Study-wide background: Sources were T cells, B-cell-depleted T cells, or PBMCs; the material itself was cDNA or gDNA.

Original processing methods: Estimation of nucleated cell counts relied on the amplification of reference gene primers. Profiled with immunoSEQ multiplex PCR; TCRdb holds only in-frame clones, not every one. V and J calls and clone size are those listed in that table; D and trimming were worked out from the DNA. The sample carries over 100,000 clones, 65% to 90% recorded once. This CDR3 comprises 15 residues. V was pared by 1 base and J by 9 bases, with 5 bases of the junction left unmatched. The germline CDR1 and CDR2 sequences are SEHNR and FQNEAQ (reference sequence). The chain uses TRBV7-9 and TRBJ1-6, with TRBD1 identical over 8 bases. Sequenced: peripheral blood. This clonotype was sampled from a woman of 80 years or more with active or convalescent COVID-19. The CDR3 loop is CASSLGTGSSSPLHF. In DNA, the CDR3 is TGTGCCAGCAGCTTAGGGACAGGGTCCAGTTCACCCCTCCACTTT.